The 21 T cell receptor beta chains presented below share a single source sample, sequenced in a study of shared clonotypes between healthy human individuals. Libraries were prepared by immunoSEQ multiplex PCR; TCRdb keeps only in-frame clonotypes and omits some of them. The table includes around 2,000,000 clones, over 85% detected once. Source material: naive CD4+ T cells sorted from blood. The subset: CD45RA+ positively selected. These receptor sequences come from a man aged 18 to 35 in good health.

This chain joins TRBV7-2 and TRBJ2-1; TRBD2 agrees at 13 bases. Germline trimming cut 5 bases from V and 7 bases from J; bases unmatched to any gene: 5. The CDR3 has 15 residues. Germline V gives CDR1 SGHTA, CDR2 FQGNSA. CDR3 nucleotide sequence: TGTGCCAGCAGCCCGGGACTAGCGGGATCTAATGAGCAGTTCTTC. Translating gives CASSPGLAGSNEQFF.

The gene calls are TRBV28 and TRBJ2-2; D gene ambiguous. CDR3 size: 14 residues. CDR1 and CDR2 from the germline V gene are MDHEN and SYDVKM. Trimming stripped 1 base from V and 7 bases from J, with 10 bases between. The CDR3, as DNA: TGTGCCAGCAGTTTATCAGTTTTTGACGGGGAGCTGTTTTTT. It yields the protein CASSLSVFDGELFF.

In this sample, this clone turned up once. Other DNA sequences in this sample translate to the same CDR3. The chain recombines TRBV29-1 with TRBJ2-2; D call uncertain. CDR3 size: 11 residues. Germline CDR1 SQVTM, CDR2 ANQGSEA. Trimming cost V 4 bases and J 3 bases, with 3 bases left between them. This chain's CDR3 is CSVGDTGELFF. In DNA form, the CDR3 reads TGCAGCGTTGGTGACACCGGGGAGCTGTTTTTT.

The V and J genes are TRBV7-2 and TRBJ2-1; possible D gene TRBD1, 6 bases. Germline CDR1 reads SGHTA; CDR2 reads FQGNSA. V shed 3 bases and J shed 8 bases, with 14 bases lying between them. This CDR3 has 14 residues. CDR3 sequence (DNA): TGTGCCAGCAGCTTCCTAGACAGGCGTCATGAGCAGTTCTTC. Its protein is CASSFLDRRHEQFF.

In DNA form, the CDR3 reads TGTGCCATCATGCCGGCAGGGGCTAACTATGGCTACACCTTC. This codes for CAIMPAGANYGYTF. This sequence joins TRBV10-3 and TRBJ1-2; tentatively, D is TRBD1 (6 bases). Between the trimmed V and J ends, which lost 7 bases and 0 bases, there was a span of 12 bases. This CDR3 region has 14 residues. Per the germline V gene, CDR1 is ENHRY and CDR2 is SYGVKD.

This clone was counted a single time. This chain joins TRBV6-1 and TRBJ1-1; no clear D gene. Germline-derived CDR1 and CDR2 are MNHNS and SASEGT. V shed 10 bases and J shed 0 bases, with 6 bases lying between them. This CDR3 has 11 residues. The chain's CDR3 is CAIKLNTEAFF. The CDR3 DNA is TGTGCCATCAAACTGAACACTGAAGCTTTCTTT.

On this clone: Within the sample, other DNA sequences also encode this same CDR3. The chain combines TRBV7-9 with TRBJ2-7; no clear D gene. The CDR3 runs to 12 residues. The V end was cut by 1 base, the J end by 2 bases, with 3 bases between. Looked up from germline, CDR1 is SEHNR and CDR2 is FQNEAQ (reference sequence). The chain's CDR3 is CASSLGTYEQYF. In DNA form, the CDR3 reads TGTGCCAGCAGCTTAGGTACCTACGAGCAGTACTTC.

V and J are TRBV28 and TRBJ1-2; D is undetermined. V was pared by 6 bases and J by 5 bases, with 13 bases between. The length of the CDR3 is 13 residues. The germline V gene encodes CDR1 MDHEN and CDR2 SYDVKM. For the CDR3, the DNA is TGTGCCAGCAGAACAGACTACCTATATGGCTACACCTTC. This gives the protein CASRTDYLYGYTF.

The CDR3 region has the DNA TGTGCCAGCAGTCAGGGAGGGTTTGGTCAGCCCCAGCATTTT. Protein sequence: CASSQGGFGQPQHF. This chain uses TRBV6-5 with TRBJ1-5; TRBD1 is a possible D gene (5 bases). There are 14 residues in the CDR3. Looked up from germline, CDR1 is MNHEY and CDR2 is SVGAGI. V lost 5 bases, J lost 6 bases, and 14 bases lay in between.

On this clone: The junction differs from germline at one of its ends, possibly a read error. This sequence joins TRBV5-1 and TRBJ1-1; D remains ambiguous. This CDR3 region has 13 residues. CDR1 is SGHRS and CDR2 is YFSETQ in the germline V gene. CDR3 sequence (DNA): TGCGCCAGCAGCTTGTACAGTAACAATGAAGCTTTCTTT. Amino acids: CASSLYSNNEAFF.

The chain is built from TRBV19 and TRBJ2-4; the D gene is possibly TRBD1 (6 bases). V lost 2 bases and J lost 7, with 12 bases in between. Germline CDR1 reads LNHDA; CDR2 reads SQIVND (reference sequence). The CDR3 runs to 14 residues. In DNA, the CDR3 is TGTGCCAGTAGTATACCGAGCCAGGGGAACATTCAGTACTTC. Translation: CASSIPSQGNIQYF.

This chain links TRBV10-3 with TRBJ2-7; TRBD1 aligns across 7 bases. The ends lost 6 bases at V and 7 bases at J; junction bases unmatched: 9. Germline CDR1 reads ENHRY; CDR2 reads SYGVKD. The CDR3 is made up of 13 amino acids. CDR3 DNA: TGTGCCATCAGGACAGGGCTTCTTGATGAGCAGTACTTC. Amino acid sequence: CAIRTGLLDEQYF.

This rearrangement joins TRBV5-1 to TRBJ2-7; D possibly matches TRBD1 or TRBD2 (5 bases each). Looked up from germline, CDR1 is SGHRS and CDR2 is YFSETQ. The CDR3 consists of 12 residues. Trimming took off 5 bases at V and 9 bases at J, with 15 bases between the two ends. As DNA, the CDR3 is TGCGCCAGCAGTATCGCCAGGGACCCGCAGTACTTC. Its translation: CASSIARDPQYF.

In regard to this clone: At the DNA level, this CDR3 is encoded by other sequences in the same sample as well. The chain joins TRBV18 to TRBJ1-5; the D is unclear. The germline V gene has CDR1 KGHSH and CDR2 LQKENI. CDR3 length: 13 amino acids. The V gene lost 2 bases and the J gene lost 6 bases, with 8 bases spanning the gap. The DNA of the CDR3 is TGTGCCAGCTCACCAGGGGAGTCTCAGCCCCAGCATTTT. Translating gives CASSPGESQPQHF.

For the CDR3, the DNA is TGTGCCAGTAGTGCCCCGCAACGTAACTATGGCTACACCTTC. It is translated as CASSAPQRNYGYTF. The chain combines TRBV19 with TRBJ1-2; D call uncertain. In germline, CDR1 is LNHDA, CDR2 SQIVND (reference sequence). Trimming took 5 bases from V and 1 from J, leaving 11 bases between them. This CDR3 is 14 amino acids long.

This chain links TRBV5-4 with TRBJ2-1, with D possibly being TRBD1 (6 bases). Germline loops: CDR1 SGHNT, CDR2 YYREEE (reference sequence). The CDR3 loop spans 15 amino acids. V was shortened by 3 bases and J by 8 bases, with 18 bases between the two germline ends. For the CDR3, the DNA is TGTGCCAGCAGCTCTATAGGGCAGGGGTATCATGAGCAGTTCTTC. Translation gives CASSSIGQGYHEQFF.

The chain carries TRBV7-2 and TRBJ2-3; 7 positions agree with TRBD2. The CDR3 spans 15 residues. Germline V gene data show CDR1 as SGHTA and CDR2 as FQGNSA. J lost 2 bases, V lost 5 bases, and 7 bases had no gene match. CDR3 coding DNA: TGTGCCAGCAGCCCTCCCGGGACTATCACAGATACGCAGTATTTT. As protein: CASSPPGTITDTQYF.

This rearrangement joins TRBV4-1 to TRBJ1-6, with D unclear. Per germline, CDR1 MGHRA and CDR2 YSYEKL. V was shortened by 1 base and J by 8 bases, with 6 bases between the two germline ends. This CDR3 region has 13 residues. For the CDR3, the DNA is TGCGCCAGCAGCCAAGCCGTCTATTCACCCCTCCACTTT. It yields the protein CASSQAVYSPLHF.

The CDR3 loop is CASSPPSSGVGEQYF. The CDR3 region has the DNA TGTGCCAGCTCACCACCGTCGTCAGGGGTTGGCGAGCAGTACTTC. The chain is built from TRBV18 and TRBJ2-7, with D maybe TRBD1 (6 bases). V lost 0 bases and J 6 bases, leaving 15 bases between the germline ends. Germline CDR1 KGHSH, CDR2 LQKENI. The CDR3 spans 15 residues.

The chain's CDR3 is CAIRADRNTEAFF. CDR3 nucleotides: TGTGCCATCAGGGCCGACAGGAACACTGAAGCTTTCTTT. V is TRBV10-3 and J is TRBJ1-1, with a weak D call TRBD1 (5 bases). This CDR3 spans 13 amino acids. The germline CDR1 and CDR2 sequences are ENHRY and SYGVKD. The germline V and J ends were trimmed by 6 bases and 1 base, with 9 bases remaining between them.

The CDR3, as DNA: TGTGCCAGTGCAGAGGGGGGTCGGAGGACAGATACGCAGTATTTT. Its protein is CASAEGGRRTDTQYF. The rearrangement uses TRBV7-2 and TRBJ2-3; D is possibly TRBD1 or TRBD2 (6 bases each). In germline, CDR1 is SGHTA, CDR2 FQGNSA. This CDR3 contains 15 residues. V dropped 9 bases and J dropped 3 bases, with 19 bases sitting between them.